This TCR beta chain was recorded in a study of OX40 agonist ivuxolimab in advanced cancers. Regarding this clone: Its matching antigen is unknown.

Whole-study results and caveats: CD8+ T cells averaged more expanded clones than CD4+.

Method: immunoSEQ multiplex PCR; TCRdb's copy keeps in-frame clones and lacks some. The sample comprises roughly 48,000 clones, 83% of which are singletons, and roughly 1.1% rests with the top ten. The V gene end was trimmed by 3 bases and the J gene end by 2 bases; junction bases not matched to a gene: 6. The CDR3 has 16 residues. CDR1 is SGHRS, CDR2 YFSETQ, per germline. Source: CD4+ or CD8+ T cells sorted from blood, taken in a trial of the OX40 agonist ivuxolimab. The clonotype was recovered from an adult with an advanced solid tumor such as melanoma, head and neck, liver or kidney cancer. The rearrangement links TRBV5-1 to TRBJ2-3; 10 bases line up with TRBD2. The CDR3 nucleotides are TGCGCCAGCAGCTGGAGCGGGGGGGCCTACACAGATACGCAGTATTTT. It specifies CASSWSGGAYTDTQYF.